Below, 23 T cell receptor beta chains from the same sample are listed, as sequenced in a study of T-cell reconstitution after alpha-beta-depleted transplantation in children. Unique molecular identifiers were incorporated during preparation of the TCRbeta library. TCRdb re-called the PCR reads with MiXCR, one entry per CDR3 protein. The table has roughly 170,000 distinct CDR3 sequences, 6% to 7% seen once. The material sequenced was PBMCs from the stem cell graft donor, taken from the stem cell graft. The source of these receptors is a human donor who donated a stem cell graft to a child with Wiskott-Aldrich syndrome.

This clonotype was seen repeatedly, ten times or more. The gene calls are TRBV28 and TRBJ1-2; possibly TRBD1 for D (6 bases). The CDR3 runs to 12 residues. V was trimmed by 7 bases and J by 4 bases, leaving 10 bases between them. Germline V CDR1 and CDR2: MDHEN, SYDVKM. As DNA, the CDR3 is TGTGCCAGCATCTCGGACAGCTATGGCTACACCTTC. It is translated as CASISDSYGYTF.

In its sample, this clonotype was seen many times. The gene calls are TRBV5-6 and TRBJ2-1, with TRBD2 as a possible D gene (6 bases). The V gene lost 2 bases and the J gene lost 8 bases, with 17 bases spanning the gap. The CDR3 runs to 15 residues. The V gene's germline CDR1 is SGHDT and CDR2 YYEEEE. The CDR3 DNA reads as TGTGCCAGCAGCTTCGTGGCGGGGAGGTTGGATGAGCAGTTCTTC. Its protein is CASSFVAGRLDEQFF.

The chain carries TRBV19 and TRBJ1-5; D gene ambiguous. Germline values: CDR1 LNHDA, CDR2 SQIVND (reference sequence). V shed 7 bases and J shed 0 bases, with 13 bases lying between them. This CDR3 is built from 15 residues. The CDR3 region has the DNA TGTGCCAGTAAGAGAGCAATTTATAGCAATCAGCCCCAGCATTTT. This codes for CASKRAIYSNQPQHF.

This clonotype appeared many times. This chain links TRBV4-2 with TRBJ1-1, with D unclear. Germline CDR1 and CDR2: LGHNA and YNFKEQ. V was trimmed by 2 bases and J by 0 bases, leaving 7 bases between them. The CDR3 loop spans 14 amino acids. The DNA for the CDR3 is TGTGCCAGCAGCCAACCGAATATGAACACTGAAGCTTTCTTT. It translates to CASSQPNMNTEAFF.

This clonotype has a count of ten or more. The DNA for the CDR3 is TGTGCCAGCAGTGATTCGCGGGGGTTTGGTTCACCCCTCCACTTT. Translating it yields CASSDSRGFGSPLHF. The chain links TRBV25-1 to TRBJ1-6, with a tentative D call TRBD1 (5 bases). CDR1 is MGHDK and CDR2 is SYGVNS in the germline V gene. The V end lost 3 bases, the J end lost 9 bases, and 15 bases lay between the germline ends. CDR3 size: 15 residues.

CDR3 sequence: CASSLGSAGAGDEQFF. CDR3 nucleotide sequence: TGCGCCAGCAGCTTGGGATCGGCAGGGGCGGGCGATGAGCAGTTCTTC. The chain has TRBV5-1 and TRBJ2-1; weak D call: TRBD1 (6 bases). V lost 0 bases and J lost 8, with 18 bases in between. In germline, CDR1 is SGHRS, CDR2 YFSETQ. This CDR3 has 16 residues.

The chain recombines TRBV5-1 with TRBJ1-1; D is unresolved. This CDR3 region has 15 residues. Germline V gene data show CDR1 as SGHRS and CDR2 as YFSETQ. V gave up 5 bases and J gave up 2 bases, with 16 bases separating them. The CDR3 sequence: CASRRGVSGNTEAFF. CDR3 bases: TGCGCCAGCAGGCGAGGAGTATCGGGCAACACTGAAGCTTTCTTT.

This clonotype was observed at least ten times. This chain links TRBV24-1 with TRBJ1-2; TRBD1 is a possible D gene (5 bases). Trimming took off 2 bases at V and 4 bases at J, with 10 bases between the two ends. The CDR3 spans 14 residues. CDR1 and CDR2 (germline): KGHDR, SFDVKD. CDR3 DNA sequence: TGTGCCACCAGTGATTCCAGGGCAGCCTATGGCTACACCTTC. Protein sequence: CATSDSRAAYGYTF.

The sample holds many counts of this clonotype. The chain combines TRBV6-5 with TRBJ2-2; 7 bases agree with TRBD1. CDR1 MNHEY and CDR2 SVGAGI come from the germline V gene. This CDR3 is built from 15 residues. Germline trimming cut 6 bases from V and 2 bases from J; bases unmatched to any gene: 6. CDR3 loop: CASSRGQRNTGELFF. The CDR3 coding sequence is TGTGCCAGCAGCCGGGGACAGAGAAACACCGGGGAGCTGTTTTTT.

This clonotype occurred many times. The genes are TRBV13 and TRBJ2-2; no clear D. In germline, CDR1 is PRHDT, CDR2 FYEKMQ (reference sequence). Trimming took off 6 bases at V and 0 bases at J, with 11 bases between the two ends. The CDR3 contains 15 residues. CDR3 protein: CASSDRPSNTGELFF. CDR3 coding DNA: TGTGCCAGCAGTGACCGGCCTTCGAACACCGGGGAGCTGTTTTTT.

This clonotype was detected many times. V is TRBV20-1 and J is TRBJ2-3, with TRBD2 matching over 8 bases. The CDR3 has 15 residues. Trimming at V came to 0 bases and at J to 1 base, leaving 3 bases not matched to a gene. CDR1 and CDR2 (germline): DFQATT, SNEGSKA (reference sequence). The chain's CDR3 is CSARDPAGGTDTQYF. The CDR3 DNA reads TGCAGTGCTAGAGATCCAGCGGGGGGCACAGATACGCAGTATTTT.

This clonotype was seen at least ten times. The rearrangement joins TRBV5-1 to TRBJ2-5, with TRBD2 identical over 11 bases. Germline loops: CDR1 SGHRS, CDR2 YFSETQ. This CDR3 comprises 15 residues. Losses at the gene ends were 2 bases for V and 4 bases for J; bases not matched to a gene: 4. The CDR3 region is CASSFTSGGPETQYF. The CDR3 DNA reads TGCGCCAGCAGCTTCACTAGCGGGGGACCAGAGACCCAGTACTTC. Full variable domain (outside the CDR3, taken from reference TRBV5-1 and TRBJ2-5): KAGVTQTPRYLIKTRGQQVTLSCSPISGHRSVSWYQQTPGQGLQFLFEYFSETQRNKGNFPGRFSGRQFSNSRSEMNVSTLELGDSALYLCASSFTSGGPETQYFGPGTRLLVL.

Only one count was recorded for this clonotype. A clone one base away is much larger, so this may be a read error. Here the CDR3 omits its conserved ending phenylalanine or tryptophan, so a read error is the likely source. The rearrangement uses TRBV4-1 and TRBJ2-7; 14 positions match TRBD2. This CDR3 spans 17 amino acids. V lost 1 base to trimming and J lost 5 bases; unmatched junction nucleotides: 7. Germline loops: CDR1 MGHRA, CDR2 YSYEKL. CDR3 protein: CASSQGRGLAGEDEQYS. As DNA, the CDR3 is TGCGCCAGCAGCCAAGGGCGGGGACTAGCGGGAGAAGACGAGCAGTACTCC.

Ten or more counts support this clonotype. V and J are TRBV28 and TRBJ2-1; the match to TRBD2 covers 12 bases. Unmatched junction bases numbered 5, after V lost 2 bases and J lost 9 bases. The CDR3 consists of 15 residues. The V gene's germline CDR1 is MDHEN and CDR2 SYDVKM. The CDR3 protein is CASSLLAGGLGEQFF. In DNA form, the CDR3 reads TGTGCCAGCAGTTTACTAGCGGGGGGGCTTGGTGAGCAGTTCTTC.

This clonotype was picked up a small number of times. V gene TRBV15 combines with J gene TRBJ2-1; 7 positions match TRBD1. This CDR3 region has 16 residues. Germline V gene sequence: CDR1 LNHNV, CDR2 YYDKDF (reference sequence). V lost 2 bases to trimming and J lost 8 bases; unmatched junction nucleotides: 12. CDR3 sequence: CATSRPYPGTGDEQFF. CDR3 nucleotides: TGTGCCACCAGCAGACCATACCCCGGAACAGGGGATGAGCAGTTCTTC.

This clonotype occurred once. A read error is possible here, since a much larger clone lies one base away. This chain uses TRBV29-1 with TRBJ2-3; tentatively, D is TRBD1 (5 bases). From germline, CDR1 is SQVTM and CDR2 ANQGSEA. V shed 7 bases and J shed 1 base, with 9 bases lying between them. This CDR3 has 12 residues. DNA for the CDR3: TGCAGCGAGAAAGGGGGCACAGATACGCAGTATTTT. It translates to CSEKGGTDTQYF.

V usage is TRBV7-8 and J usage is TRBJ2-3; TRBD1 matches 9 bases. V gave up 5 bases and J gave up 8 bases; unmatched junction bases: 5. This CDR3 has 13 amino acids. The germline V gene encodes CDR1 SGHVS and CDR2 FQNEAQ. CDR3 region: CASSARDRVTQYF. CDR3 coding DNA: TGTGCCAGCAGCGCCCGGGACAGGGTTACGCAGTATTTT.

The sample holds many counts of this clonotype. The chain joins TRBV27 to TRBJ2-7; D gene ambiguous. Germline lookup yields CDR1 MNHEY and CDR2 SMNVEV (reference sequence). This CDR3 has 13 amino acids. With 0 bases removed from V and 2 bases from J, the gap between germline ends came to 5 bases. The CDR3 sequence is CASSLSAAYEQYF. The CDR3 DNA reads TGTGCCAGCAGTTTATCAGCAGCCTACGAGCAGTACTTC.

This clonotype was seen repeatedly, ten times or more. The rearrangement links TRBV10-3 to TRBJ2-7; TRBD2 is a possible D gene (6 bases). V lost 3 bases to trimming and J lost 2 bases, with 14 bases between them. The CDR3 length is 15 residues. Germline V gene data show CDR1 as ENHRY and CDR2 as SYGVKD. This CDR3 is CAISEALASAYEQYF. The DNA for the CDR3 is TGTGCCATCAGTGAAGCACTAGCATCCGCCTACGAGCAGTACTTC.

Comment on this clonotype: A single base separates this from a much larger clone, so it may be a read error. This chain joins TRBV6-5 and TRBJ2-2, with D uncertain. Germline V gives CDR1 MNHEY, CDR2 SVGAGI. This CDR3 comprises 14 residues. CDR3 bases: TGTGCCAACAGTTACACTCCTAACACCGGGGAGCTGTTTTTT. Translating gives CANSYTPNTGELFF.

This clonotype was observed a handful of times. The V and J genes are TRBV12-3 or TRBV12-4 and TRBJ1-1, with unresolved D. The CDR3 length is 14 residues. The ends were cut back, 2 bases at V and 1 base at J, with 8 bases in the middle. The CDR3 DNA is TGTGCCAGCAGTTTACAGCAAGGGAACACTGAAGCTTTCTTT. It is translated as CASSLQQGNTEAFF.

This clonotype has ten or more counts. The chain is built from TRBV29-1 and TRBJ1-5; 7 nucleotides match TRBD1. Looked up from germline, CDR1 is SQVTM and CDR2 is ANQGSEA. This CDR3 is 13 amino acids long. With V trimmed by 6 bases and J by 2 bases, 4 bases remained unmatched. The CDR3 DNA is TGCAGCGTAGATACAGGGGGCAATCAGCCCCAGCATTTT. Its translation: CSVDTGGNQPQHF.

Many counts were recorded for this clonotype. V gene TRBV20-1 combines with J gene TRBJ2-7; TRBD2 aligns across 7 bases. In germline, CDR1 is DFQATT, CDR2 SNEGSKA (reference sequence). CDR3 length equals 14 residues. The V and J ends lost 5 bases and 4 bases, in that order; junction bases with no gene match: 11. For the CDR3, the DNA is TGCAGTGCTCCCGTTCCGGGACTACTATACGAGCAGTACTTC. Protein: CSAPVPGLLYEQYF.